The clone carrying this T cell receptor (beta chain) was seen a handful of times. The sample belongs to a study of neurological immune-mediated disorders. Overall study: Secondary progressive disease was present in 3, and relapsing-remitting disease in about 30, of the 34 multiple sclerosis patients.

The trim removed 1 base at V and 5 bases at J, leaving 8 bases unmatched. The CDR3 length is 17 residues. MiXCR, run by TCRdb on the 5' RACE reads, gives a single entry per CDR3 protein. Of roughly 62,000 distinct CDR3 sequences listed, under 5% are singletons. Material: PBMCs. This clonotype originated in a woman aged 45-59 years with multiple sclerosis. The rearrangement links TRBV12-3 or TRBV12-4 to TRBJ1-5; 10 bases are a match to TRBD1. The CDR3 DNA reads TGTGCCAGCAGTTTAGTGGGGACAGGGGTGTTAGATCAGCCCCAGCATTTT. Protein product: CASSLVGTGVLDQPQHF.